This TCR beta chain was profiled in a study of shared clonotypes between healthy human individuals. The study's findings and limits: What limited the represented genetic and exposure-history diversity was the small number of donors. When naive CD4 clonotypes were compared across several donors, about 4.8% were shared.

There are 15 residues in the CDR3. V shed 1 base and J shed 1 base, with 11 bases lying between them. The germline V gene has CDR1 SGDLS and CDR2 YYNGEE. TCRdb's table, derived via immunoSEQ multiplex PCR, lists solely in-frame clones and lacks some. The table lists around 690,000 clones, less than 95% of them singletons. All participating donors were Caucasian adults from Nashville, Tennessee. CCR7-negative CD45RA+ TemRA cells were combined with CD45RO+ cells to form CD8 memory. For this clone: Its antigen remains unidentified.

The rearrangement uses TRBV9 and TRBJ2-5; D gene uncertain. This clonotype was obtained from a man younger than 35 in good health. Some clones in this sample may be carry-over from other donors' samples. Sequencing input: memory CD8+ T cells from PBMCs. Subset defined: CD45RO+ cells pooled with CCR7-negative TemRA cells. In DNA, the CDR3 is TGTGCCAGCAGCGTATATGGGGTACCCCAAGAGACCCAGTACTTC. It codes for CASSVYGVPQETQYF.